Shown below are 13 T cell receptor beta chains from a single sample sequenced in a study of CD8+ T cells in alopecia areata. Sequencing used cDNA as its template, made by extracting RNA and reverse transcribing it. The protocol was immunoSEQ multiplex PCR, while the TCRdb copy is restricted to in-frame clones and leaves out a portion. The data show about 190,000 clones, with more than 55% seen just once and approximately 0.7% held by the top ten. Treatment defined: oral pan-JAK inhibitor, 5-10 mg twice daily. The sample in question was CD4+ T cells sorted from blood, obtained at week 4, from a patient treated with tofacitinib. Receptor source: a human donor with alopecia areata.

This clone was counted once. V gene TRBV10-3 combines with J gene TRBJ1-1, with 8 positions matching TRBD1. Germline V gene sequence: CDR1 ENHRY, CDR2 SYGVKD. Unmatched junction bases numbered 7, after V lost 6 bases and J lost 7 bases. This CDR3 comprises 13 residues. CDR3 residues: CAISLLGQGEAFF. Written as DNA, the CDR3 is TGTGCCATCAGCCTTCTAGGACAGGGTGAAGCTTTCTTT.

The V and J genes are TRBV30 and TRBJ1-2; a weak D match, TRBD1 (6 bases). CDR1 GTSNPN and CDR2 SVGIG come from the germline V gene (reference sequence). The CDR3 sequence is 15 residues long. The germline V and J ends were trimmed by 0 bases and 4 bases, with 15 bases remaining between them. The CDR3: CAWSVQGRDGYGYTF. In DNA form, the CDR3 reads TGTGCCTGGAGTGTACAGGGTAGGGATGGCTATGGCTACACCTTC.

V and J are TRBV4-1 and TRBJ1-5; no clear D. This CDR3 spans 16 amino acids. Germline CDR1 and CDR2: MGHRA and YSYEKL. V was cut by 0 bases and J by 2 bases, with 11 bases left in between. For the CDR3, the DNA is TGCGCCAGCAGCCAAGATGACCAAGAGGGCAATCAGCCCCAGCATTTT. Protein sequence: CASSQDDQEGNQPQHF.

The chain employs TRBV5-1 and TRBJ2-7; a possible D gene is TRBD1 (6 bases). The CDR3 runs 15 residues. The V and J ends lost 2 bases and 5 bases respectively, with 17 bases between them. Germline CDR1 is SGHRS and CDR2 is YFSETQ. CDR3 sequence: CASSLIGAGVNEQYF. The CDR3 nucleotides read TGCGCCAGCAGCTTAATAGGCGCAGGGGTCAACGAGCAGTACTTC.

This chain links TRBV18 with TRBJ2-3, with 10 nucleotides matching TRBD1. V lost 6 bases and J lost 1; bases outside the gene matches: 4. There are 15 residues in the CDR3. Germline CDR1 and CDR2: KGHSH and LQKENI. The CDR3, as DNA: TGTGCCAGCTCGCAGGACAGGGGGGGCACAGATACGCAGTATTTT. It yields the protein CASSQDRGGTDTQYF.

V is TRBV19 and J is TRBJ1-1, with 8 bases that match TRBD1. V lost 4 bases to trimming and J lost 3 bases; unmatched junction nucleotides: 4. From germline, CDR1 is LNHDA and CDR2 SQIVND (reference sequence). This CDR3 comprises 14 residues. CDR3 sequence reads: CASSKAQGDTEAFF. As DNA, the CDR3 is TGTGCCAGTAGTAAGGCACAGGGGGACACTGAAGCTTTCTTT.

This clone is a singleton in its sample. The CDR3: CSVVVGQGAGQPQHF. The CDR3, as DNA: TGCAGCGTTGTGGTAGGGCAGGGGGCGGGTCAGCCCCAGCATTTT. The V gene is TRBV29-1, the J gene TRBJ1-5; 8 nucleotides match TRBD1. The germline gives CDR1 SQVTM, CDR2 ANQGSEA. This CDR3 has 15 residues. V trimming: 4 bases; J trimming: 6 bases; junction bases outside the gene matches: 11.

This clone was found a few times. CDR3: CASSLNSGGELADGYTF. The CDR3 DNA is TGTGCCAGCAGTTTAAATAGTGGAGGGGAATTGGCGGATGGCTACACCTTC. The chain employs TRBV27 and TRBJ1-2; D possibly corresponds to TRBD1 (5 bases). V was trimmed by 2 bases and J by 6 bases, leaving 22 bases between them. Germline V gene sequence: CDR1 MNHEY, CDR2 SMNVEV (reference sequence). The CDR3 sequence is 17 residues long.

The chain employs TRBV27 and TRBJ1-5; D is undetermined. Trimming removed 8 bases at V and 1 base at J, with 9 bases between. This CDR3 has 13 amino acids. Germline assignment: CDR1 MNHEY and CDR2 SMNVEV (reference sequence). The CDR3, as DNA: TGTGCCAGCCGTCCGGGAAGCAATCAGCCCCAGCATTTT. It translates to CASRPGSNQPQHF.

This clone appeared a few times. The chain has TRBV5-1 and TRBJ2-3, with 12 bases lining up with TRBD2. CDR1 is SGHRS, CDR2 YFSETQ, per germline. V was clipped by 0 bases and J by 5 bases; unmatched bases: 4. The CDR3 loop spans 16 amino acids. The CDR3, as DNA: TGCGCCAGCAGCTTGGGACTAGCGGGAGCGGGAGATACGCAGTATTTT. Translated: CASSLGLAGAGDTQYF.

The chain combines TRBV6-5 with TRBJ1-2; D remains ambiguous. V was clipped by 4 bases and J by 7 bases, with 10 bases between them. Germline lookup yields CDR1 MNHEY and CDR2 SVGAGI. The CDR3 spans 12 residues. The CDR3: CASSSIRAGYTF. CDR3 DNA: TGTGCCAGCAGTTCAATTCGGGCTGGCTACACCTTC.

The sample holds a few counts of this clone. The chain employs TRBV29-1 and TRBJ2-5; D not resolved. This CDR3 spans 13 amino acids. Germline V gene data show CDR1 as SQVTM and CDR2 as ANQGSEA. Trimming took 0 bases from V and 5 from J, leaving 10 bases between them. The CDR3: CSVEEGFRETQYF. In nucleotides, the CDR3 is TGCAGCGTTGAAGAGGGATTTAGGGAGACCCAGTACTTC.

The chain uses TRBV29-1 and TRBJ2-6; D is undetermined. The CDR3 is 13 amino acids. Germline V CDR1 and CDR2: SQVTM, ANQGSEA. The V and J ends lost 5 bases and 8 bases respectively, with 13 bases between them. The DNA for the CDR3 is TGCAGCGTTAACTCTCAGGCCTCCAACGTCCTGACTTTC. It codes for CSVNSQASNVLTF.